The 17 T cell receptor beta chains below all came from one sample that was sequenced in a study of CD8+ T cells in alopecia areata. Scientists pooled cutaneous lymph node cells and sorted them on CD4, CD8alpha, NKG2D, NKG2ACE and other markers. Isolated RNA was reverse transcribed into cDNA used as the sequencing template. Profiled with immunoSEQ multiplex PCR; TCRdb holds only in-frame clones, not every one. The sample is made up of about 300,000 clones, none counted only once. The source material was CD4+ T cells sorted from a lymph node. Receptors were obtained from a C3H/HeJ mouse with alopecia areata. This strain's MHC haplotype is H2-k.

A word on this clone: Gene and germline names: mouse. The read ends 4 residues before the CDR3 terminus; that terminus is restored from the germline J gene. The chain employs TRBV13-1 and TRBJ2-3, with TRBD2 identical over 13 bases. V was clipped by 2 bases and J by 0 bases; unmatched bases: 6. The CDR3 has 18 residues. Germline CDR1 is NSHNY and CDR2 is SYGAGN. CDR3 DNA, as far as it was read: TGTGCCAGCAGTGACCACCGGGACTGGGGGGGTAGTGCAGAA. Translating gives CASSDHRDWGGSAE. The full CDR3 is CASSDHRDWGGSAETLYF.

This clone was seen only a few times. The listed genes are named as in mouse. The read comes to an end 4 residues before the CDR3 does, leaving the germline J gene to fill in the end. Other DNA sequences from this sample encode an identical CDR3 as well. The chain has TRBV1 and TRBJ2-5; 7 positions agree with TRBD2. CDR1 is NSQYPW and CDR2 is LRSPGD in the germline V gene (reference sequence). The V segment lost 4 bases and the J segment 0 bases; nucleotides outside the gene matches: 4. The CDR3 is 15 amino acids. Incomplete CDR3 DNA: TGCACCTGCAGTGGGCTGGGGGTTAACCAAGAC. Amino acids: CTCSGLGVNQD. The whole CDR3 protein is CTCSGLGVNQDTQYF.

This clone was seen only a few times. The gene symbols are mouse symbols. The missing CDR3 end, 4 residues past where the read stops, is filled in from the germline J gene. The V and J genes are TRBV19 and TRBJ2-7, with D perhaps TRBD2 (7 bases). Trimming removed 6 bases from V and 0 bases from J, with 19 bases in between. The germline V gene has CDR1 FNHDT and CDR2 SITEND (reference sequence). The CDR3 runs 16 residues. CDR3 DNA (partial): TGTGCCAGCACCAAGATCTGGGGGACAAACTCCTAT. It encodes CASTKIWGTNSY. The full CDR3 protein is CASTKIWGTNSYEQYF.

A few counts support this clone. These gene names are mouse names. Read sequence stops 4 residues before the CDR3 end, and the germline J gene provides the missing end. Different DNA sequences within this sample yield the same CDR3. The rearrangement links TRBV19 to TRBJ2-5, with a weak D call TRBD1 (6 bases). From germline, CDR1 is FNHDT and CDR2 SITEND (reference sequence). The CDR3 has 14 amino acids. With 5 bases removed from V and 3 bases from J, the gap between germline ends came to 13 bases. CDR3 bases read: TGTGCCAGCAGCAGACCGGGACAACAAGAC. Translation: CASSRPGQQD. The full-length CDR3 reads as CASSRPGQQDTQYF. The whole variable domain, remainder taken from reference TRBV19 and TRBJ2-5, is GGIITQTPKFLIGQEGQKLTLKCQQNFNHDTMYWYRQDSGKGLRLIYYSITENDLQKGDLSEGYDASREKKSSFSLTVTSAQKNEMAVFLCASSRPGQQDTQYFGPGTRLLVL.

Points on this clone: The gene names given are mouse names. The read comes to an end 4 residues before the CDR3 does, leaving the germline J gene to fill in the end. Additional DNA sequences in this sample encode the identical CDR3. The chain couples TRBV19 to TRBJ2-1; 11 bases map to TRBD2. This CDR3 is 15 amino acids long. After removal of 3 bases from V and 3 bases from J, the junction contained 2 bases not matched to a gene. CDR1 and CDR2 (germline): FNHDT, SITEND (reference sequence). The sequenced CDR3 bases are TGTGCCAGCAGTAAAGGGACTGGGGGCTATGCT. Protein sequence: CASSKGTGGYA. The full CDR3 sequence reads CASSKGTGGYAEQFF. Filled out from reference TRBV19 and TRBJ2-1, the complete variable domain reads GGIITQTPKFLIGQEGQKLTLKCQQNFNHDTMYWYRQDSGKGLRLIYYSITENDLQKGDLSEGYDASREKKSSFSLTVTSAQKNEMAVFLCASSKGTGGYAEQFFGPGTRLTVL.

This clone has more than one count but fewer than ten. Genes and germline are mouse. The CDR3 goes on 4 residues after the read ends, and that part is filled in from the germline J gene. Other DNA sequences of this sample code for an identical CDR3. The V call is TRBV19, the J call TRBJ2-3; 8 bases map to TRBD2. V lost 0 bases, J lost 3 bases, and 3 bases stayed unmatched. Germline V lookup: CDR1 FNHDT, CDR2 SITEND (reference sequence). The CDR3 loop spans 15 amino acids. Partial CDR3 DNA: TGTGCCAGCAGTATAGAGGGGGGGCGGGCAGAA. Translation: CASSIEGGRAE. The entire CDR3 reads CASSIEGGRAETLYF.

As to this clone: Each gene name is a mouse one. The CDR3 end lies 4 residues beyond the end of the read and is filled in from the germline J gene. The chain links TRBV13-1 to TRBJ2-2, with D possibly being TRBD2 (5 bases). The V and J ends lost 7 bases and 1 base respectively, with 8 bases between them. The CDR3 length is 13 residues. Germline loops: CDR1 NSHNY, CDR2 SYGAGN. The CDR3 spells CASRWVNTGQLYF. Incomplete CDR3 DNA: TGTGCCAGCCGCTGGGTAAACACCGGG.

Remarks on this clone: Genes and germline come from the mouse. Read data end 3 residues before the CDR3 end; the end is taken from the germline J gene. This rearrangement joins TRBV5 to TRBJ1-6; 10 nucleotides agree with TRBD1. TRBJ1-6 is flagged as an ORF with uncertain function. This CDR3 is 15 amino acids long. J lost 10 bases, V lost 0 bases, and 3 bases had no gene match. The germline V gene has CDR1 LGHNA and CDR2 YNLKQL (reference sequence). CDR3 DNA (partial): TGTGCCAGCAGCCAAGATTGGGACAGGGGCTCGCCC. Its translation: CASSQDWDRGSP. The full CDR3 protein reads CASSQDWDRGSPLYF.

Remarks on this clone: The genes and germline here are from mouse. The observed sequence ends 4 residues before the CDR3 terminus, with the missing tail filled in from the germline J gene. J is TRBJ2-4 and V is TRBV13-1; a weak D match, TRBD1 (6 bases). Germline CDR1 is NSHNY and CDR2 is SYGAGN. Trimming stripped 5 bases from V and 0 bases from J, with 10 bases between. The CDR3 extends over 14 amino acids. CDR3: CASRRTDSQNTLYF. The CDR3 DNA, read in part, is TGTGCCAGCAGGAGGACAGATAGTCAAAAC.

A note on this clone: The germline and genes are mouse ones. The CDR3 extends 3 residues past the end of the read, so its final part is completed from the germline J gene. The gene calls are TRBV17 and TRBJ1-6; 7 positions agree with TRBD1. TRBJ1-6 is marked as an open reading frame, function uncertain. Per germline, CDR1 MNHDT and CDR2 YYDKIL. J gave up 6 bases and V 4 bases, and 3 bases lay outside the gene matches. The CDR3 has 14 amino acids. CDR3 DNA, as far as it was read: TGTGCTAGCAGTAACAGGGGTGGTAATTCGCCC. Translating gives CASSNRGGNSP. The CDR3 as a whole reads CASSNRGGNSPLYF.

In regard to this clone: Gene names and germline match the mouse. The CDR3 is cut off 4 residues early in the read; its end comes from the germline J gene. The V gene is TRBV31, the J gene TRBJ2-7, with 10 positions matching TRBD2. The CDR3 spans 15 residues. Germline V lookup: CDR1 GKSSPN, CDR2 SITVG. The junction had 3 bases not matched to a gene; V was cut back by 0 bases and J by 1 base. The covered CDR3 bases are TGTGCCTGGAGTCTCTGGGGGGGCGCTTCCTAT. Protein product: CAWSLWGGASY. The whole CDR3 reads CAWSLWGGASYEQYF.

As for this clone: Genes and germline come from the mouse. The read ends 4 residues shy of where the CDR3 ends; the end is completed using the germline J gene. This chain uses TRBV13-1 with TRBJ2-3; 8 bases are a match to TRBD1. This CDR3 has 15 amino acids. With V trimmed by 6 bases and J by 0 bases, 6 bases remained unmatched. The germline CDR1 and CDR2 sequences are NSHNY and SYGAGN. Incomplete CDR3 DNA: TGTGCCAGCAAGTCCGGGACAGGTAGTGCAGAA. It encodes CASKSGTGSAE. The complete CDR3 sequence is CASKSGTGSAETLYF.

This clone was found a few times. The germline and genes are mouse ones. This CDR3 reads CTCSADYWGGTGQLYF. Partial CDR3 DNA: TGCACCTGCAGTGCAGATTACTGGGGGGGCACCGGG. The chain recombines TRBV1 with TRBJ2-2, with 10 bases matching TRBD2. Sequencing ends 4 residues short of the CDR3 end; the germline J gene provides the rest. J gave up 4 bases and V 0 bases, and 2 bases lay outside the gene matches. Germline CDR1 is NSQYPW and CDR2 is LRSPGD (reference sequence). The CDR3 consists of 16 residues.

For this clone: Germline and genes: mouse. The CDR3 is cut off 4 residues early in the read; its end comes from the germline J gene. The chain carries TRBV13-1 and TRBJ2-5; TRBD2 matches 8 bases. CDR1 and CDR2 (germline): NSHNY, SYGAGN. The CDR3 covers 15 residues. The sequenced CDR3 bases are TGTGCCAGCAGTGATGCTCGCTGGGGGGTTGAC. Translating gives CASSDARWGVD. The CDR3 in full is CASSDARWGVDTQYF.

This clone was observed a handful of times. All gene names here are mouse names. The read halts 4 residues ahead of the CDR3 end, with the missing end drawn from the germline J gene. The chain combines TRBV13-2 with TRBJ2-2; TRBD1 aligns across 9 bases. CDR3 length: 15 residues. Losses at the gene ends were 1 base for V and 6 bases for J; bases not matched to a gene: 4. Germline V lookup: CDR1 NNHNN, CDR2 SYGAGS (reference sequence). Partial CDR3 DNA: TGTGCCAGCGGTGATTCGGGACAGGGCTCCGGG. Its protein product is CASGDSGQGSG. The entire CDR3 protein reads CASGDSGQGSGQLYF.

This clone showed up many times. The genes and germline here are from mouse. CDR3 amino acids: CASSRSGLGDAEQFF. The CDR3 DNA, read in part, is TGTGCTAGCAGTAGATCAGGACTGGGGGATGCT. The chain employs TRBV17 and TRBJ2-1; 10 bases match TRBD2. The read ends 4 residues before the CDR3 terminus; that terminus is restored from the germline J gene. Germline V gives CDR1 MNHDT, CDR2 YYDKIL. The J segment lost 5 bases and the V segment lost 2 bases, leaving 3 bases of the junction unmatched. The CDR3 is 15 residues long. The full variable domain, completed using reference TRBV17 and TRBJ2-1, is DTTVKQNPRYKLARVGKPVNLICSQTMNHDTMYWYQKKPNQAPKLLLFYYDKILNREADTFEKFQSSRPNNSFCSLYIGSAGLEYSAMYLCASSRSGLGDAEQFFGPGTRLTVL.

Details on this clone: Gene names are mouse gene names. The read comes to an end 4 residues before the CDR3 does, leaving the germline J gene to fill in the end. In the same sample, other DNA sequences code for this CDR3. The chain recombines TRBV5 with TRBJ2-3; the match to TRBD1 covers 8 bases. The V gene's germline CDR1 is LGHNA and CDR2 YNLKQL (reference sequence). The V and J ends lost 4 bases and 1 base, in that order; junction bases with no gene match: 4. There are 15 residues in the CDR3. The CDR3 bases that were read are TGTGCCAGCAGCCCCCAGACAGGGGGTGCAGAA. It codes for CASSPQTGGAE. The full-length CDR3 reads as CASSPQTGGAETLYF.